The 16 T cell receptor beta chains below come from one sample, sequenced in a study of cytomegalovirus exposure and HLA in healthy donors. In the PCR, 60 Vbeta and 13 Jbeta primers were used. Generated by immunoSEQ multiplex PCR, the TCRdb table keeps only in-frame clones and is missing some. Here the sample spans about 110,000 clones, around 77% being singletons. Source material: PBMCs. These receptors were obtained from a man between 18 and 35 years old in good health and CMV-seronegative.

This clone was picked up many times. This chain uses TRBV7-9 with TRBJ2-2; D is unclear. This CDR3 region has 14 residues. The V gene's germline CDR1 is SEHNR and CDR2 FQNEAQ (reference sequence). Trimming took off 0 bases at V and 7 bases at J, with 9 bases between the two ends. In DNA form, the CDR3 reads TGTGCCAGCAGCTTAGCCCCGTCTCGCGGGGAGCTGTTTTTT. The encoded protein is CASSLAPSRGELFF.

V usage is TRBV2 and J usage is TRBJ2-3, with 14 bases identical to TRBD2. CDR1 is SNHLY, CDR2 FYNNEI, per germline. This CDR3 contains 15 residues. J was trimmed by 4 bases and V by 9 bases; bases with no gene match: 6. The CDR3 nucleotides read TGTGCCAGTCTTGGGGGACTAGCGGGGGCAGATACGCAGTATTTT. Translation gives CASLGGLAGADTQYF.

V gene TRBV5-1 combines with J gene TRBJ2-2, with 11 bases fitting TRBD1. Trimming at V came to 2 bases and at J to 7 bases, leaving 7 bases not matched to a gene. In germline, CDR1 is SGHRS, CDR2 YFSETQ. The CDR3 sequence is 16 residues long. CDR3 amino acids: CASSFGQGALGGELFF. For the CDR3, the DNA is TGCGCCAGCAGCTTTGGACAGGGGGCGCTTGGCGGGGAGCTGTTTTTT.

This clone was found once. The gene calls are TRBV7-9 and TRBJ2-5, with 13 bases matching TRBD2. Germline V lookup: CDR1 SEHNR, CDR2 FQNEAQ (reference sequence). The CDR3 contains 16 residues. V shed 5 bases and J 2 bases; nucleotides not matched to a gene: 5. CDR3 bases: TGTGCCAGCAGCACCCGACTAGCGGGGGGACAAGAGACCCAGTACTTC. Translating gives CASSTRLAGGQETQYF.

The V and J genes are TRBV5-1 and TRBJ2-3; 12 bases line up with TRBD2. The ends lost 3 bases at V and 4 bases at J; junction bases unmatched: 6. There are 16 residues in the CDR3. Germline-derived CDR1 and CDR2 are SGHRS and YFSETQ. The CDR3 sequence: CASSSRLAGAADTQYF. The CDR3 DNA reads as TGCGCCAGCAGCTCCCGACTAGCGGGGGCGGCAGATACGCAGTATTTT.

This sequence joins TRBV5-6 and TRBJ1-1; D unresolved. The V gene lost 4 bases and the J gene lost 3 bases, with 7 bases spanning the gap. CDR1 SGHDT and CDR2 YYEEEE come from the germline V gene. The CDR3 is 12 residues long. The CDR3 DNA reads as TGTGCCAGCAGCGAGGGAGACACTGAAGCTTTCTTT. Translated, it gives CASSEGDTEAFF.

The chain uses TRBV28 and TRBJ1-5; the match to TRBD1 covers 7 bases. This CDR3 spans 17 amino acids. Germline V CDR1 and CDR2: MDHEN, SYDVKM. V lost 8 bases to trimming and J lost 0 bases; unmatched junction nucleotides: 13. The CDR3 region is CASEVGQFSTSNQPQHF. The CDR3 DNA reads as TGTGCCAGCGAGGTGGGACAGTTTTCAACTAGCAATCAGCCCCAGCATTTT.

The V call is TRBV5-4, the J call TRBJ2-3; TRBD2 agrees at 7 bases. This CDR3 has 16 amino acids. V was pared by 4 bases and J by 3 bases, with 11 bases of the junction left unmatched. CDR1 SGHNT and CDR2 YYREEE come from the germline V gene (reference sequence). The CDR3 coding sequence is TGTGCCAGCAGCCGCCCCGGGGGGACCGGGACAGATACGCAGTATTTT. Protein product: CASSRPGGTGTDTQYF.

This clone was recorded once. The chain combines TRBV5-1 with TRBJ1-3, with 7 bases fitting TRBD1. This CDR3 is built from 15 residues. The V gene's germline CDR1 is SGHRS and CDR2 YFSETQ. The ends lost 4 bases at V and 0 bases at J; junction bases unmatched: 4. CDR3 DNA sequence: TGCGCCAGCAGCCCCGGGGACAGCTCTGGAAACACCATATATTTT. Amino acids: CASSPGDSSGNTIYF.

A note on this clone: The germline gene is not matched at one end of the junction; a read error may be the cause. V gene TRBV6-5 combines with J gene TRBJ2-1; D perhaps matches TRBD2 (7 bases). The V gene's germline CDR1 is MNHEY and CDR2 SVGAGI. The CDR3 has 13 amino acids. The CDR3 here is CASSSNRGAFKIF. DNA for the CDR3: TGTGCCAGCAGCTCTAATCGGGGGGCTTTTAAGATCTTC.

J is TRBJ2-7 and V is TRBV27; TRBD1 matches at 8 bases. Trimming took 8 bases from V and 2 from J; bases not matched to a gene: 8. CDR3 length: 14 amino acids. CDR1 and CDR2 (germline): MNHEY, SMNVEV (reference sequence). The CDR3 region is CASYSRTGPYEQYF. The CDR3 nucleotides read TGTGCCAGCTACTCACGGACAGGGCCCTACGAGCAGTACTTC.

This chain uses TRBV7-8 with TRBJ2-7, with 8 nucleotides matching TRBD2. Per the germline V gene, CDR1 is SGHVS and CDR2 is FQNEAQ. With V trimmed by 4 bases and J by 6 bases, 5 bases remained unmatched. The CDR3 runs 13 residues. The DNA for the CDR3 is TGTGCCAGCAGCTCCGGGGGGGGATCCGAGCAGTACTTC. This codes for CASSSGGGSEQYF.

This clone has more than one count but fewer than ten. The chain links TRBV7-7 to TRBJ2-3; a possible D gene is TRBD1 (6 bases). Looked up from germline, CDR1 is SSHAT and CDR2 is FNYEAQ (reference sequence). The CDR3 sequence is 13 residues long. V lost 4 bases and J 4 bases, leaving 9 bases between the germline ends. The CDR3 bases are TGTGCCAGCAGCTCCACAGGGTCAGATACGCAGTATTTT. The encoded protein is CASSSTGSDTQYF.

The gene calls are TRBV5-8 and TRBJ1-2; D gene unclear. V was trimmed by 4 bases and J by 0 bases, leaving 16 bases between them. Germline CDR1 and CDR2: SGHTS and YDEGEE. This CDR3 spans 16 amino acids. CDR3 protein: CASSPPSGGPNYGYTF. Written as DNA, the CDR3 is TGTGCCAGCAGCCCCCCGTCAGGAGGCCCTAACTATGGCTACACCTTC.

This clone was recorded once. The chain links TRBV10-3 to TRBJ1-1, with 8 bases identical to TRBD1. The CDR3 contains 14 residues. Trimming cost V 0 bases and J 10 bases; bases outside gene matches: 7. In germline, CDR1 is ENHRY, CDR2 SYGVKD. CDR3 residues: CAISESGTQGGAFF. The CDR3 DNA is TGTGCCATCAGTGAGTCGGGGACACAGGGGGGAGCTTTCTTT.

The V gene is TRBV5-1, the J gene TRBJ1-1; 8 bases are shared with TRBD1. V gave up 4 bases and J gave up 0 bases; unmatched junction bases: 17. The CDR3 is 19 residues long. The germline CDR1 and CDR2 sequences are SGHRS and YFSETQ. The CDR3: CASSPSPGTGYLMNTEAFF. The CDR3 coding sequence is TGCGCCAGCAGCCCCAGCCCCGGGACAGGTTACCTGATGAACACTGAAGCTTTCTTT.